These 28 T cell receptor beta chains came from one sample sequenced in a study of beta chain features in type 1 diabetes. Every isolated RNA sample was fully reverse transcribed, so sequencing captured expressed TCRB transcripts. Profiling relied on immunoSEQ multiplex PCR, and the TCRdb table lists in-frame clones only, not all of them. Of around 240,000 clones listed, 9.6% are singletons. Sequencing used naive CD4+ T cells from blood. The origin of the receptors is a woman aged 18 to 35 in good health.

The chain carries TRBV5-6 and TRBJ1-2; 7 nucleotides agree with TRBD1. The CDR3 covers 12 residues. V dropped 5 bases and J dropped 6; count of bases not matched to a gene: 4. Germline V gene sequence: CDR1 SGHDT, CDR2 YYEEEE. CDR3 DNA: TGTGCCAGCAGTCCCGGGACAGATGGCTACACCTTC. Its protein is CASSPGTDGYTF.

This sequence joins TRBV5-1 and TRBJ2-1, with TRBD2 matching 10 bases. V gave up 2 bases and J gave up 7 bases; unmatched junction bases: 9. CDR3 length equals 16 residues. Germline CDR1 SGHRS, CDR2 YFSETQ. For the CDR3, the DNA is TGCGCCAGCAGCTTAACCGGGACTAGCGCATCGAATGAGCAGTTCTTC. Protein: CASSLTGTSASNEQFF.

The chain combines TRBV2 with TRBJ2-7, with 8 bases matching TRBD1. Germline assignment: CDR1 SNHLY and CDR2 FYNNEI. With V trimmed by 5 bases and J by 1 base, 7 bases remained unmatched. The CDR3 spans 15 residues. The CDR3, as DNA: TGTGCCAGCAGTACAAACGACAGGGGATCCTACGAGCAGTACTTC. Amino acid sequence: CASSTNDRGSYEQYF.

J is TRBJ1-5 and V is TRBV27; D is unclear. V dropped 2 bases and J dropped 9 bases, with 8 bases sitting between them. Looked up from germline, CDR1 is MNHEY and CDR2 is SMNVEV (reference sequence). This CDR3 has 12 amino acids. CDR3 in amino acids: CASSLRAGPQHF. Here the CDR3 DNA reads TGTGCCAGCAGTTTAAGAGCCGGGCCCCAGCATTTT.

There are many counts of this clone. Other nucleotide sequences from this sample produce the same CDR3. The V call is TRBV19, the J call TRBJ2-1, with 11 bases lining up with TRBD1. The length of the CDR3 is 15 residues. CDR1 and CDR2 (germline): LNHDA, SQIVND (reference sequence). V shed 3 bases and J 3 bases; nucleotides not matched to a gene: 1. The CDR3 DNA reads as TGTGCCAGTAGTATTGGGACAGGGGGCTACAATGAGCAGTTCTTC. Translating it yields CASSIGTGGYNEQFF.

The chain carries TRBV28 and TRBJ2-7; 10 bases are a match to TRBD2. Trimming took 6 bases from V and 4 from J; bases not matched to a gene: 6. There are 14 residues in the CDR3. From germline, CDR1 is MDHEN and CDR2 SYDVKM. The CDR3 here is CASSQLAGLYEQYF. The CDR3 DNA sequence: TGTGCCAGCAGCCAACTAGCGGGATTATACGAGCAGTACTTC. The variable domain in full, completed from reference TRBV28 and TRBJ2-7, reads DVKVTQSSRYLVKRTGEKVFLECVQDMDHENMFWYRQDPGLGLRLIYFSYDVKMKEKGDIPEGYSVSREKKERFSLILESASTNQTSMYLCASSQLAGLYEQYFGPGTRLTVT.

In this sample, this clone turned up a few times. The V call is TRBV5-1, the J call TRBJ2-7, with 8 bases fitting TRBD2. This CDR3 has 14 residues. V lost 5 bases to trimming and J lost 7 bases; unmatched junction nucleotides: 11. CDR1 and CDR2 from the germline V gene are SGHRS and YFSETQ. The CDR3 here is CASSLAGGPQEQYF. As DNA, the CDR3 is TGCGCCAGCAGTCTCGCGGGAGGTCCTCAGGAGCAGTACTTC. The full variable domain, rest sourced from reference TRBV5-1 and TRBJ2-7, is KAGVTQTPRYLIKTRGQQVTLSCSPISGHRSVSWYQQTPGQGLQFLFEYFSETQRNKGNFPGRFSGRQFSNSRSEMNVSTLELGDSALYLCASSLAGGPQEQYFGPGTRLTVT.

This chain connects TRBV15 to TRBJ2-1; D is undetermined. Germline V gene data show CDR1 as LNHNV and CDR2 as YYDKDF (reference sequence). V was pared by 0 bases and J by 4 bases, with 7 bases between. This CDR3 spans 14 amino acids. This CDR3 reads CATSREAFYNEQFF. CDR3 in DNA: TGTGCCACCAGCAGAGAGGCCTTTTACAATGAGCAGTTCTTC.

The sample holds a few counts of this clone. The chain employs TRBV10-2 and TRBJ2-7; TRBD2 is a possible D gene (6 bases). Germline loops: CDR1 WSHSY, CDR2 SAAADI. V was clipped by 4 bases and J by 5 bases, with 21 bases between them. This CDR3 contains 16 residues. The CDR3 reads CASSASPSSVDNEQYF. The CDR3 DNA is TGCGCCAGCAGTGCCTCCCCCTCTAGCGTCGATAACGAGCAGTACTTC.

This clone was seen a handful of times. The chain is built from TRBV6-1 and TRBJ2-3; D call uncertain. In germline, CDR1 is MNHNS, CDR2 SASEGT. The CDR3 is 14 residues long. Trimming cost V 6 bases and J 2 bases, with 12 bases left between them. The CDR3 loop is CASRLAEFTDTQYF. DNA for the CDR3: TGTGCCAGCAGGCTTGCTGAGTTCACAGATACGCAGTATTTT.

The sample holds a few counts of this clone. This rearrangement joins TRBV4-2 to TRBJ2-7; TRBD2 is a possible D gene (6 bases). V was shortened by 2 bases and J by 3 bases, with 11 bases between the two germline ends. This CDR3 region has 14 residues. Looked up from germline, CDR1 is LGHNA and CDR2 is YNFKEQ. DNA of the CDR3: TGTGCCAGCAGCCAACCCGGACTAAACTACGAGCAGTACTTC. Translation: CASSQPGLNYEQYF.

This sequence joins TRBV25-1 and TRBJ2-7; D possibly corresponds to TRBD1 (5 bases). The V gene's germline CDR1 is MGHDK and CDR2 SYGVNS. With 6 bases removed from V and 2 bases from J, the gap between germline ends came to 14 bases. There are 14 residues in the CDR3. The CDR3 reads CASSDQGSTYEQYF. CDR3 coding DNA: TGTGCCAGCAGCGATCAGGGATCTACCTACGAGCAGTACTTC.

This clone was seen a handful of times. This rearrangement joins TRBV27 to TRBJ1-2, with D possibly matching TRBD1 (6 bases). Germline loops: CDR1 MNHEY, CDR2 SMNVEV (reference sequence). The CDR3 runs 16 residues. The germline V and J ends were trimmed by 5 bases and 4 bases, with 20 bases remaining between them. Here the CDR3 reads CASSLRAGGRIYGYTF. DNA for the CDR3: TGTGCCAGCAGTCTCCGGGCCGGGGGGCGGATCTATGGCTACACCTTC.

The chain employs TRBV29-1 and TRBJ1-1; 9 bases line up with TRBD1. The CDR3 is 12 amino acids. Looked up from germline, CDR1 is SQVTM and CDR2 is ANQGSEA. V was pared by 7 bases and J by 6 bases, with 6 bases of the junction left unmatched. The CDR3, as DNA: TGCAGCGGTGGACAGGGGAGGGCTGAAGCTTTCTTT. It translates to CSGGQGRAEAFF.

The chain carries TRBV4-2 and TRBJ2-3, with a weak D call TRBD2 (5 bases). Trimming took off 2 bases at V and 4 bases at J, with 16 bases between the two ends. The germline CDR1 and CDR2 sequences are LGHNA and YNFKEQ. This CDR3 is 16 amino acids long. The CDR3 region is CASSQKASPVPDTQYF. Written as DNA, the CDR3 is TGTGCCAGCAGCCAAAAGGCTAGCCCGGTCCCAGATACGCAGTATTTT.

The chain recombines TRBV30 with TRBJ1-3; unclear D gene. This CDR3 region has 13 residues. Trimming stripped 0 bases from V and 4 bases from J, with 7 bases between. Germline V gives CDR1 GTSNPN, CDR2 SVGIG (reference sequence). The CDR3 sequence is CAWSVHGGNTIYF. CDR3 coding DNA: TGTGCCTGGAGTGTCCACGGGGGAAACACCATATATTTT.

This chain uses TRBV5-1 with TRBJ1-6; D possibly corresponds to TRBD1 (5 bases). The CDR3 covers 15 residues. Trimming took off 5 bases at V and 5 bases at J, with 14 bases between the two ends. Germline CDR1 SGHRS, CDR2 YFSETQ. Written as DNA, the CDR3 is TGCGCCAGCAGTCAGACAGCGCTAAATAATTCACCCCTCCACTTT. It encodes CASSQTALNNSPLHF.

This clone was found a few times. The gene calls are TRBV9 and TRBJ1-1; D uncertain. V was trimmed by 2 bases and J by 0 bases, leaving 8 bases between them. There are 14 residues in the CDR3. Looked up from germline, CDR1 is SGDLS and CDR2 is YYNGEE. CDR3 nucleotides: TGTGCCAGCAGCGTTTACGGGATGAACACTGAAGCTTTCTTT. Translating it yields CASSVYGMNTEAFF.

There are a few counts of this clone. The chain is built from TRBV30 and TRBJ2-7; TRBD1 aligns across 8 bases. Per germline, CDR1 GTSNPN and CDR2 SVGIG (reference sequence). V was pared by 4 bases and J by 1 base, with 6 bases of the junction left unmatched. The CDR3 extends over 14 amino acids. CDR3 DNA: TGTGCCTGGACCCGAGGACAGGGTTCCTACGAGCAGTACTTC. As protein: CAWTRGQGSYEQYF.

DNA of the CDR3: TGCAGCGTTGTCAACAGGGCTTACGGCTACACCTTC. Its translation: CSVVNRAYGYTF. The rearrangement uses TRBV29-1 and TRBJ1-2; D is possibly TRBD1 (6 bases). Germline CDR1 and CDR2: SQVTM and ANQGSEA. V was trimmed by 4 bases and J by 8 bases, leaving 14 bases between them. The CDR3 is 12 residues long.

The V gene is TRBV9, the J gene TRBJ2-7, with D perhaps matching TRBD2 (6 bases). Germline loops: CDR1 SGDLS, CDR2 YYNGEE. The CDR3 totals 14 residues. The germline V and J ends were trimmed by 3 bases and 2 bases, with 12 bases remaining between them. This CDR3 is CASSGRGGTYEQYF. The CDR3 bases are TGTGCCAGCAGCGGGCGGGGCGGAACCTACGAGCAGTACTTC.

This clone came up many times. V and J are TRBV5-6 and TRBJ2-7, with 7 bases that match TRBD1. CDR1 is SGHDT and CDR2 is YYEEEE in the germline V gene. Trimming cost V 2 bases and J 5 bases; bases outside gene matches: 7. This CDR3 is built from 14 residues. The CDR3, as DNA: TGTGCCAGCAGCTTTGGAGACAGGGAAAACGAGCAGTACTTC. It translates to CASSFGDRENEQYF.

The table lists this clone with a few counts. Other DNA variants within this sample encode the same CDR3. The rearrangement uses TRBV29-1 and TRBJ1-1; 8 bases agree with TRBD1. The V segment lost 6 bases and the J segment 0 bases; nucleotides outside the gene matches: 3. Germline CDR1 SQVTM, CDR2 ANQGSEA. The CDR3 sequence is 13 residues long. Here the CDR3 DNA reads TGCAGCGTAAGACAGGGGTTGAACACTGAAGCTTTCTTT. As protein: CSVRQGLNTEAFF. Complete variable domain (other parts from reference TRBV29-1 and TRBJ1-1): SAVISQKPSRDICQRGTSLTIQCQVDSQVTMMFWYRQQPGQSLTLIATANQGSEATYESGFVIDKFPISRPNLTFSTLTVSNMSPEDSSIYLCSVRQGLNTEAFFGQGTRLTVV.

This clone has just a few counts. The chain employs TRBV25-1 and TRBJ2-3; D uncertain. V lost 5 bases to trimming and J lost 6 bases, with 6 bases between them. This CDR3 has 11 amino acids. The V gene's germline CDR1 is MGHDK and CDR2 SYGVNS. The CDR3 nucleotides read TGTGCCAGCAGTTTCGAGGATACGCAGTATTTT. It codes for CASSFEDTQYF.

A remark on this clone: One junction end disagrees with the germline gene, perhaps due to a read error. The chain recombines TRBV18 with TRBJ2-1, with 7 bases lining up with TRBD1. This CDR3 spans 10 amino acids. Germline V gene data show CDR1 as KGHSH and CDR2 as LQKENI. The CDR3 sequence is CASSGTDLLF. CDR3 nucleotide sequence: TGTGCCAGCTCCGGGACAGACCTCCTCTTC.

The chain uses TRBV5-1 and TRBJ2-1; D is unclear. Germline values: CDR1 SGHRS, CDR2 YFSETQ. This CDR3 has 15 residues. Trimming took off 2 bases at V and 4 bases at J, with 13 bases between the two ends. This chain's CDR3 is CASSLSELEYNEQFF. In nucleotides, the CDR3 is TGCGCCAGCAGCTTATCGGAGTTGGAGTACAATGAGCAGTTCTTC.

This clone turned up a few times. This chain uses TRBV15 with TRBJ1-1; D not certain. CDR3 length: 15 amino acids. Germline CDR1 and CDR2: LNHNV and YYDKDF (reference sequence). V dropped 5 bases and J dropped 0 bases, with 13 bases sitting between them. As DNA, the CDR3 is TGTGCCACCAGCTCCGGGTTGAGGATGAACACTGAAGCTTTCTTT. It codes for CATSSGLRMNTEAFF.

This clone was seen a handful of times. The chain joins TRBV2 to TRBJ2-1, with 10 bases aligning to TRBD2. The CDR3 covers 15 residues. Germline trimming cut 6 bases from V and 2 bases from J; bases unmatched to any gene: 4. CDR1 and CDR2 (germline): SNHLY, FYNNEI. CDR3 residues: CASRTTSGTYNEQFF. The CDR3 nucleotides are TGTGCCAGCAGGACCACTAGCGGGACCTACAATGAGCAGTTCTTC.